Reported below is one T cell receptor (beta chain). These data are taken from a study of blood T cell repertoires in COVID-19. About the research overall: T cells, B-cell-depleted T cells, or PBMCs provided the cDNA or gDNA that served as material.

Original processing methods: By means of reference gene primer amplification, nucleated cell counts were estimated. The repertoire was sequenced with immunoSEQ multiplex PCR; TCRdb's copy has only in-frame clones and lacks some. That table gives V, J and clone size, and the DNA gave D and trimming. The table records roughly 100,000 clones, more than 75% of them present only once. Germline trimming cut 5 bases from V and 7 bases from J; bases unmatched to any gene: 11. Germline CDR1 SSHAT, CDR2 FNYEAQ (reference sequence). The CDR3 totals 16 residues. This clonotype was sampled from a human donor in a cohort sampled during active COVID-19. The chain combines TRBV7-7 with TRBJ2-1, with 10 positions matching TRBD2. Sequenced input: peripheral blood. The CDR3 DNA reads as TGTGCCAGCAGCCCTACGGCTAGCGGGGGTTGGAATGAGCAGTTCTTC. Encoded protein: CASSPTASGGWNEQFF.